These 17 T cell receptor beta chains were sequenced from one sample in a study of human T cells and chemical hapten exposure. Using its own MiXCR run on the RACE reads, TCRdb lists one record per CDR3 protein. Among about 89,000 distinct CDR3 sequences, under 14% were seen once, and the ten largest hold around 3.3%. Time point of the sample: pre-sensitization, week 0. Noted treatment: therapeutic diphenylcyclopropenone sensitization with weekly scalp DPC. The source was whole blood, collected in connection with sensitization to the hapten diphenylcyclopropenone (DPC). Receptors were obtained from a woman aged 55-70 years with alopecia areata. Some clones in this sample may be carry-over from other donors' samples.

This clonotype occurred a few times. The rearrangement links TRBV5-4 to TRBJ2-3; 13 bases fit TRBD2. The ends lost 4 bases at V and 2 bases at J; junction bases unmatched: 7. This CDR3 is built from 17 residues. The V gene's germline CDR1 is SGHNT and CDR2 YYREEE (reference sequence). This CDR3 is CASSIRLAGGYTDTQYF. The CDR3 coding sequence is TGTGCCAGCAGCATCAGACTAGCGGGGGGTTACACAGATACGCAGTATTTT.

The rearrangement uses TRBV29-1 and TRBJ2-7; 7 bases fit TRBD1. The CDR3 is made up of 12 amino acids. After removal of 4 bases from V and 1 base from J, the junction contained 1 base not matched to a gene. Germline loops: CDR1 SQVTM, CDR2 ANQGSEA. CDR3 nucleotides: TGCAGCGTTGCAGGGGGTTCCTACGAGCAGTACTTC. This encodes CSVAGGSYEQYF.

V gene TRBV2 combines with J gene TRBJ1-1, with 7 nucleotides matching TRBD1. Germline V gene lookup returns CDR1 SNHLY and CDR2 FYNNEI. The CDR3 is 13 residues long. With 6 bases clipped from V and 1 base from J, the junction kept 2 bases outside the gene matches. For the CDR3, the DNA is TGTGCCAGCAGGACAGGGAGGAACACTGAAGCTTTCTTT. This encodes CASRTGRNTEAFF. The whole variable domain, remainder taken from reference TRBV2 and TRBJ1-1, is EPEVTQTPSHQVTQMGQEVILRCVPISNHLYFYWYRQILGQKVEFLVSFYNNEISEKSEIFDDQFSVERPDGSNFTLKIRSTKLEDSAMYFCASRTGRNTEAFFGQGTRLTVV.

This clonotype was picked up many times. This chain connects TRBV7-9 to TRBJ1-1; D is ambiguous. The germline V gene has CDR1 SEHNR and CDR2 FQNEAQ (reference sequence). V was cut by 3 bases and J by 5 bases, with 7 bases left in between. The CDR3 extends over 12 amino acids. DNA of the CDR3: TGTGCCAGCAGCTTGAGGCTGACTGAAGCTTTCTTT. Protein: CASSLRLTEAFF.

This clonotype showed up just a few times. The chain is built from TRBV24-1 and TRBJ2-7, with unresolved D. V lost 1 base, J lost 6 bases, and 3 bases lay in between. Germline-derived CDR1 and CDR2 are KGHDR and SFDVKD. CDR3 length: 11 amino acids. The CDR3 spells CATSDFPEQYF. In DNA, the CDR3 is TGTGCCACCAGTGATTTTCCCGAGCAGTACTTC.

CDR3 coding DNA: TGTGCCATCAGACCCGGGACAGCCAAGGAAGAGACCCAGTACTTC. It yields the protein CAIRPGTAKEETQYF. J is TRBJ2-5 and V is TRBV10-3, with 7 bases lining up with TRBD1. V lost 6 bases and J lost 3; bases outside the gene matches: 10. Looked up from germline, CDR1 is ENHRY and CDR2 is SYGVKD. The CDR3 has 15 residues.

For this clonotype: A much larger clone is a single base away; this may be a read error. V and J are TRBV7-7 and TRBJ2-3; tentatively, D is TRBD2 (5 bases). The CDR3 spans 14 residues. Germline assignment: CDR1 SSHAT and CDR2 FNYEAQ (reference sequence). CDR3 sequence reads: CASSLDGGTDTQYF. Written as DNA, the CDR3 is TGTGCTAGCAGCTTAGACGGGGGCACAGATACGCAGTATTTT.

This clonotype occurred a few times. In DNA form, the CDR3 reads TGCAGCGTCTCCCCCCAGCAGGCGGGCAATGAGCAGTTCTTC. It yields the protein CSVSPQQAGNEQFF. The chain has TRBV29-1 and TRBJ2-1; possible D gene TRBD2, 5 bases. This CDR3 region has 14 residues. Trimming pared 6 bases from V and 6 bases from J, leaving 18 bases between. From germline, CDR1 is SQVTM and CDR2 ANQGSEA.

This clonotype was seen many times. The J gene is TRBJ1-6, the V gene TRBV18; D remains unclear. The CDR3 runs 15 residues. Germline V gene data show CDR1 as KGHSH and CDR2 as LQKENI. V lost 3 bases to trimming and J lost 9 bases, with 15 bases between them. CDR3 nucleotide sequence: TGTGCCAGCTCACCTTCTCGGGTTGATAGTTCACCCCTCCACTTT. Translating it yields CASSPSRVDSSPLHF.

In this sample, this clonotype turned up many times. This chain uses TRBV6-1 with TRBJ2-1; 10 positions match TRBD1. This CDR3 comprises 14 residues. Germline CDR1 reads MNHNS; CDR2 reads SASEGT. The ends lost 6 bases at V and 7 bases at J; junction bases unmatched: 6. The CDR3, as DNA: TGTGCCAGCAGGGGACAGGGGCTGGTGAATGAGCAGTTCTTC. Its translation is CASRGQGLVNEQFF.

This clonotype was counted at least ten times. The chain has TRBV2 and TRBJ1-1; D is unresolved. The ends were cut back, 2 bases at V and 2 bases at J, with 9 bases in the middle. In germline, CDR1 is SNHLY, CDR2 FYNNEI. This CDR3 comprises 14 residues. The CDR3 DNA sequence: TGTGCCAGCAGTGAACGGCGGGCCAACACTGAAGCTTTCTTT. It encodes CASSERRANTEAFF.

The table lists this clonotype with many counts. CDR3 protein: CSATSGGAYEQYF. The CDR3 DNA reads as TGCAGTGCGACTAGCGGGGGGGCCTACGAGCAGTACTTC. The chain recombines TRBV20-1 with TRBJ2-7, with 14 positions matching TRBD2. J gave up 2 bases and V 6 bases, and 0 bases lay outside the gene matches. CDR1 is DFQATT and CDR2 is SNEGSKA in the germline V gene (reference sequence). The CDR3 extends over 13 amino acids.

This clonotype was counted many times. The CDR3 reads CSVVSQGSGEQYF. The CDR3 region has the DNA TGCAGCGTTGTTAGTCAGGGGTCGGGAGAGCAGTACTTC. The chain employs TRBV29-1 and TRBJ2-7; possibly TRBD1 for D (6 bases). Germline CDR1 reads SQVTM; CDR2 reads ANQGSEA. This CDR3 contains 13 residues. V dropped 4 bases and J dropped 7 bases, with 17 bases sitting between them.

This clonotype was observed many times. V gene TRBV6-1 combines with J gene TRBJ2-1, with 9 bases aligning to TRBD2. V lost 7 bases to trimming and J lost 2 bases; unmatched junction nucleotides: 6. Per germline, CDR1 MNHNS and CDR2 SASEGT. CDR3 size: 15 residues. The CDR3, as DNA: TGTGCCAGCAATAAGCGGGGGGACGCCTACAATGAGCAGTTCTTC. Amino acid sequence: CASNKRGDAYNEQFF.

The chain recombines TRBV3-1 with TRBJ2-6; D gene uncertain. Trimming took off 8 bases at V and 2 bases at J, with 7 bases between the two ends. The germline V gene encodes CDR1 LGHDT and CDR2 YNNKEL (reference sequence). The CDR3 has 13 residues. The CDR3 reads CASHRTGANVLTF. CDR3 nucleotide sequence: TGTGCCAGCCACCGAACTGGGGCCAACGTCCTGACTTTC. Complete variable domain (other parts from reference TRBV3-1 and TRBJ2-6): DTAVSQTPKYLVTQMGNDKSIKCEQNLGHDTMYWYKQDSKKFLKIMFSYNNKELIINETVPNRFSPKSPDKAHLNLHINSLELGDSAVYFCASHRTGANVLTFGAGSRLTVL.

This clonotype was picked up many times. An end of the junction does not agree with germline; a read error may underlie this. The rearrangement uses TRBV3-1 and TRBJ2-5; D call uncertain. From germline, CDR1 is LGHDT and CDR2 YNNKEL (reference sequence). The CDR3 is 13 amino acids. As DNA, the CDR3 is TGTGCCACCAGCAAGGCGGATCAAGAGACCCAGTACTTC. This encodes CATSKADQETQYF.

This clonotype was seen repeatedly, ten times or more. This chain connects TRBV4-1 to TRBJ2-7; 7 bases map to TRBD1. Per germline, CDR1 MGHRA and CDR2 YSYEKL. This CDR3 has 16 amino acids. Trimming cost V 2 bases and J 0 bases; bases outside gene matches: 7. CDR3 DNA: TGCGCCAGCAGCCAACCGGACAGGAGTAGCTCCTACGAGCAGTACTTC. It encodes CASSQPDRSSSYEQYF.